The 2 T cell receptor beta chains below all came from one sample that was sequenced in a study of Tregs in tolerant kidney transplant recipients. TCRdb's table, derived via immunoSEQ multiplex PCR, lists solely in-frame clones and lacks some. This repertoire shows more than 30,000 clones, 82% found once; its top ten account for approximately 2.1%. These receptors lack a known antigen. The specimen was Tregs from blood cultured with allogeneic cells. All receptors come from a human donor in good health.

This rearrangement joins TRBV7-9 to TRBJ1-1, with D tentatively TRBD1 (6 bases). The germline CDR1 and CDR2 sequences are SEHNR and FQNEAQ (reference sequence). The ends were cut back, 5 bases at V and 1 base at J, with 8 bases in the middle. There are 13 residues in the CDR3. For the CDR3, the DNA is TGTGCCAGCAGCAACAGGGAGAACACTGAAGCTTTCTTT. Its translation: CASSNRENTEAFF.

CDR3 region: CASSLRVSEAFF. The CDR3 DNA reads as TGTGCCAGCAGCTTAAGAGTATCTGAAGCTTTCTTT. This chain uses TRBV7-6 with TRBJ1-1; D ambiguous. The CDR3 loop spans 12 amino acids. Germline CDR1 and CDR2: SGHVS and FNYEAQ. The V end lost 2 bases, the J end lost 6 bases, and 7 bases lay between the germline ends.